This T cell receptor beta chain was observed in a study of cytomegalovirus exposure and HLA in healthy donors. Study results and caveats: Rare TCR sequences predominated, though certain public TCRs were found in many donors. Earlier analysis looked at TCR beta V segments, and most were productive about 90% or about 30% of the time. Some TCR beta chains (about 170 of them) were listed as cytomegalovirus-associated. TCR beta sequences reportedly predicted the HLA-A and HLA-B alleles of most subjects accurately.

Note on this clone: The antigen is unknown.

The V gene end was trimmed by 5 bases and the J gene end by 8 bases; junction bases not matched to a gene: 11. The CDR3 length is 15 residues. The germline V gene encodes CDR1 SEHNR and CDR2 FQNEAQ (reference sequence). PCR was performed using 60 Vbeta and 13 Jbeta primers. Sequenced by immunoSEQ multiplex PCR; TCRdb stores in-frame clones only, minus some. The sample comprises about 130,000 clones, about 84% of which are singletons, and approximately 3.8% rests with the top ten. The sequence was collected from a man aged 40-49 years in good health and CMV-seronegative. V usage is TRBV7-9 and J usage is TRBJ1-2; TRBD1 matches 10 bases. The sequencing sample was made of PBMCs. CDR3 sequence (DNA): TGTGCCAGCAGCGATGCGACAGGGGGCGCTTTGGGCTACACCTTC. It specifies CASSDATGGALGYTF.